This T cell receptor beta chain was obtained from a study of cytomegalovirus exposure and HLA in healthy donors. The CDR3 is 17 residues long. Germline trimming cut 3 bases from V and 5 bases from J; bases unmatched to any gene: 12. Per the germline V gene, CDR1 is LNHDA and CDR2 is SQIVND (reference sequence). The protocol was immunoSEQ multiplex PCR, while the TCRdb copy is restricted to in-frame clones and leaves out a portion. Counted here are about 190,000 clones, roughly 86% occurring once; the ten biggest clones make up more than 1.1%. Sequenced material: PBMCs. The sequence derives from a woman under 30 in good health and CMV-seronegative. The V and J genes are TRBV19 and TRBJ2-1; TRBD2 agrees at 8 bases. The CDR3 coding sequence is TGTGCCAGTAGTATTGACCCAGCGGGAGAGCAGCACAATGAGCAGTTCTTC. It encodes CASSIDPAGEQHNEQFF.